The 30 T cell receptor beta chains below come from one sample, sequenced in a study of cytomegalovirus exposure and HLA in healthy donors. PCR used 60 Vbeta primers and 13 Jbeta primers. Sequencing was performed with immunoSEQ multiplex PCR; in TCRdb, only in-frame clones are kept and a portion is missing. The table shows about 130,000 clones, with 75% to 85% occurring only once. The specimen was PBMCs. The source of these receptors is a woman aged 40 to 55 in good health and CMV-seropositive.

The chain couples TRBV25-1 to TRBJ1-2, with D possibly TRBD1 on 5 matching bases. V gave up 7 bases and J gave up 0 bases, with 9 bases separating them. Germline V CDR1 and CDR2: MGHDK, SYGVNS. There are 13 residues in the CDR3. The CDR3 DNA is TGTGCCAGCACCCCAGGGCCTAACTATGGCTACACCTTC. Its translation: CASTPGPNYGYTF.

The chain joins TRBV7-2 to TRBJ1-5, with 7 bases lining up with TRBD1. Trimming took 5 bases from V and 4 from J; bases not matched to a gene: 8. Germline lookup yields CDR1 SGHTA and CDR2 FQGNSA. This CDR3 spans 15 amino acids. The CDR3 loop reads CASSPGQDPNQPQHF. CDR3 in DNA: TGTGCCAGCAGCCCCGGACAGGATCCTAATCAGCCCCAGCATTTT.

The V call is TRBV4-1, the J call TRBJ2-7, with D unresolved. Germline loops: CDR1 MGHRA, CDR2 YSYEKL. V shed 3 bases and J shed 0 bases, with 9 bases lying between them. The CDR3 has 14 amino acids. In DNA form, the CDR3 reads TGCGCCAGCAGCCACGACATGAGCTCCTACGAGCAGTACTTC. This translates into CASSHDMSSYEQYF.

This clone was counted only a few times. The genes are TRBV19 and TRBJ1-5; D not resolved. V was pared by 3 bases and J by 3 bases, with 9 bases between. This CDR3 is 14 amino acids long. Germline V gene sequence: CDR1 LNHDA, CDR2 SQIVND (reference sequence). CDR3 DNA: TGTGCCAGTAGTATTTCCAGGCCCAATCAGCCCCAGCATTTT. Translating it yields CASSISRPNQPQHF.

The chain combines TRBV6-1 with TRBJ1-4; no clear D gene. CDR1 MNHNS and CDR2 SASEGT come from the germline V gene. The CDR3 loop spans 15 amino acids. The V end lost 3 bases, the J end lost 8 bases, and 16 bases lay between the germline ends. This chain's CDR3 is CASSDGDLIWEKLFF. The CDR3 nucleotides read TGTGCCAGCAGTGACGGGGATCTCATTTGGGAAAAACTGTTTTTT.

There are a few counts of this clone. The V and J genes are TRBV13 and TRBJ1-3; the D gene is possibly TRBD1 (6 bases). The CDR3 contains 16 residues. Looked up from germline, CDR1 is PRHDT and CDR2 is FYEKMQ (reference sequence). The V end was cut by 5 bases, the J end by 0 bases, with 14 bases between. The CDR3 DNA sequence: TGTGCCAGCAGCCCGTCGGACAGAAGCTCTGGAAACACCATATATTTT. Amino acid sequence: CASSPSDRSSGNTIYF.

The V gene is TRBV5-4, the J gene TRBJ2-7; TRBD1 might be the D (7 bases). V lost 4 bases, J lost 3 bases, and 17 bases lay in between. The CDR3 runs 15 residues. Germline CDR1 SGHNT, CDR2 YYREEE (reference sequence). The CDR3 spells CASSRSAGGNYEQYF. CDR3 DNA: TGTGCCAGCAGCCGGTCCGCAGGGGGGAACTACGAGCAGTACTTC.

The chain uses TRBV7-9 and TRBJ2-3, with 8 nucleotides matching TRBD2. With V trimmed by 5 bases and J by 4 bases, 5 bases remained unmatched. CDR1 SEHNR and CDR2 FQNEAQ come from the germline V gene (reference sequence). The CDR3 length is 14 residues. CDR3 residues: CASSVTSVSDTQYF. The CDR3 bases are TGTGCCAGCAGCGTGACTAGCGTGTCAGATACGCAGTATTTT.

The rearrangement uses TRBV9 and TRBJ2-1; D is possibly TRBD2 (5 bases). Trimming took off 4 bases at V and 5 bases at J, with 16 bases between the two ends. Looked up from germline, CDR1 is SGDLS and CDR2 is YYNGEE. The CDR3 sequence is 15 residues long. The CDR3 sequence is CASSPPGSGHNEQFF. The CDR3 DNA reads TGTGCCAGCAGCCCCCCGGGGAGTGGCCACAATGAGCAGTTCTTC.

The CDR3, as DNA: TGCAGCACCCGGGTGGGGGGATACACCGGGGAGCTGTTTTTT. As protein: CSTRVGGYTGELFF. The rearrangement links TRBV29-1 to TRBJ2-2, with D tentatively TRBD2 (6 bases). V was cut by 8 bases and J by 3 bases, with 16 bases left in between. This CDR3 is built from 14 residues. Germline V gene lookup returns CDR1 SQVTM and CDR2 ANQGSEA.

This chain uses TRBV2 with TRBJ2-7; 7 bases match TRBD1. Trimming removed 9 bases from V and 2 bases from J; junction bases left unmatched: 1. The CDR3 loop spans 11 amino acids. CDR1 and CDR2 (germline): SNHLY, FYNNEI. The CDR3 loop reads CARQGTYEQYF. DNA of the CDR3: TGTGCCAGACAGGGGACCTACGAGCAGTACTTC.

The chain is built from TRBV28 and TRBJ2-1; possible D gene TRBD2, 6 bases. The V end lost 6 bases, the J end lost 9 bases, and 12 bases lay between the germline ends. Germline assignment: CDR1 MDHEN and CDR2 SYDVKM. There are 12 residues in the CDR3. The CDR3 spells CASSQTSTEQFF. CDR3 bases: TGTGCCAGCAGCCAAACTAGCACTGAGCAGTTCTTC.

The V and J genes are TRBV7-9 and TRBJ1-1; D uncertain. From germline, CDR1 is SEHNR and CDR2 FQNEAQ (reference sequence). V dropped 2 bases and J dropped 0 bases, with 7 bases sitting between them. This CDR3 has 14 amino acids. The CDR3 region is CASSLYGLNTEAFF. The CDR3, as DNA: TGTGCCAGCAGCTTATACGGTCTGAACACTGAAGCTTTCTTT.

Turning to this clone: Other DNA sequences in this specimen translate into the identical CDR3. V usage is TRBV15 and J usage is TRBJ1-5, with D perhaps matching TRBD1 (5 bases). CDR3 length: 14 residues. V lost 0 bases, J lost 7 bases, and 10 bases lay in between. CDR1 LNHNV and CDR2 YYDKDF come from the germline V gene (reference sequence). CDR3 bases: TGTGCCACCAGCAGAGACAGGGTCAACCAGCCCCAGCATTTT. Encoded protein: CATSRDRVNQPQHF.

This chain links TRBV7-2 with TRBJ2-2; D gene unclear. Germline CDR1 and CDR2: SGHTA and FQGNSA. V lost 7 bases, J lost 3 bases, and 15 bases lay in between. The CDR3 extends over 15 amino acids. CDR3 bases: TGTGCCAGCATTTCCACACCCCCCCACACCGGGGAGCTGTTTTTT. Translation gives CASISTPPHTGELFF.

The chain recombines TRBV9 with TRBJ2-2; 12 bases line up with TRBD2. The CDR3 is 18 amino acids. The V segment lost 0 bases and the J segment 4 bases; nucleotides outside the gene matches: 7. Per germline, CDR1 SGDLS and CDR2 YYNGEE. The CDR3, as DNA: TGTGCCAGCAGCGTAGGCCTAGCGGGAGGGTTGGGCACCGGGGAGCTGTTTTTT. It translates to CASSVGLAGGLGTGELFF.

The chain recombines TRBV4-1 with TRBJ2-7; 10 nucleotides align to TRBD2. V was pared by 1 base and J by 1 base, with 4 bases of the junction left unmatched. In germline, CDR1 is MGHRA, CDR2 YSYEKL. The CDR3 has 16 residues. CDR3 coding DNA: TGCGCCAGCAGCCAAGGCCGGGGACTAGCGTCCTACGAGCAGTACTTC. It encodes CASSQGRGLASYEQYF.

The chain recombines TRBV29-1 with TRBJ2-1; 12 positions match TRBD1. From germline, CDR1 is SQVTM and CDR2 ANQGSEA. This CDR3 spans 14 amino acids. The V and J ends lost 6 bases and 9 bases, in that order; junction bases with no gene match: 9. CDR3 sequence reads: CSVRDRGRVTEQFF. DNA of the CDR3: TGCAGCGTCAGGGACAGGGGGCGAGTCACTGAGCAGTTCTTC.

The rearrangement links TRBV11-2 to TRBJ1-2, with D tentatively TRBD1 (5 bases). This CDR3 spans 14 amino acids. V dropped 5 bases and J dropped 5 bases, with 15 bases sitting between them. Per germline, CDR1 SGHAT and CDR2 FQNNGV. CDR3 sequence (DNA): TGTGCCAGCAGCCTGGGGCGGGACTATTATGGCTACACCTTC. The encoded protein is CASSLGRDYYGYTF. Combining the CDR3 with reference TRBV11-2 and TRBJ1-2 gives the whole variable domain EAGVAQSPRYKIIEKRQSVAFWCNPISGHATLYWYQQILGQGPKLLIQFQNNGVVDDSQLPKDRFSAERLKGVDSTLKIQPAKLEDSAVYLCASSLGRDYYGYTFGSGTRLTVV.

This clone was detected a few times. V usage is TRBV18 and J usage is TRBJ2-1; D possibly corresponds to TRBD1 (5 bases). V was trimmed by 1 base and J by 4 bases, leaving 17 bases between them. In germline, CDR1 is KGHSH, CDR2 LQKENI. The CDR3 has 17 residues. CDR3 region: CASSPLTVLQGYNEQFF. Here the CDR3 DNA reads TGTGCCAGCTCACCACTGACAGTTCTCCAAGGGTACAATGAGCAGTTCTTC.

The chain uses TRBV5-1 and TRBJ1-3, with 8 bases fitting TRBD1. The J segment lost 4 bases and the V segment lost 0 bases, leaving 9 bases of the junction unmatched. CDR1 and CDR2 (germline): SGHRS, YFSETQ. The CDR3 length is 17 residues. The CDR3 protein is CASSLAGQGARGNTIYF. Written as DNA, the CDR3 is TGCGCCAGCAGCTTGGCGGGGCAGGGGGCGCGAGGAAACACCATATATTTT.

CDR3 bases: TGTGCCAGCAGCCCTCTCCGGGACAGACAGAACACCGGGGAGCTGTTTTTT. This gives the protein CASSPLRDRQNTGELFF. The gene calls are TRBV21-1 and TRBJ2-2; TRBD1 is the table's D call and was not checked against the DNA. TRBV21-1 is a known pseudogene. The CDR3 covers 17 residues.

The chain uses TRBV5-4 and TRBJ1-2; D is unclear. The germline gives CDR1 SGHNT, CDR2 YYREEE (reference sequence). V shed 1 base and J shed 4 bases, with 8 bases lying between them. The CDR3 spans 13 residues. CDR3 loop: CASSLSGGYGYTF. The DNA for the CDR3 is TGTGCCAGCAGCTTGTCCGGTGGCTATGGCTACACCTTC.

The gene calls are TRBV15 and TRBJ2-1; 14 bases line up with TRBD2. The V and J ends lost 0 bases and 4 bases, in that order; junction bases with no gene match: 17. Per the germline V gene, CDR1 is LNHNV and CDR2 is YYDKDF (reference sequence). The CDR3 covers 22 residues. The CDR3 region is CATSRDPTAGTSGRGSYNEQFF. In nucleotides, the CDR3 is TGTGCCACCAGCAGAGACCCAACTGCCGGGACTAGCGGGAGAGGTTCTTACAATGAGCAGTTCTTC.

This sequence joins TRBV2 and TRBJ2-7; D perhaps matches TRBD1 (6 bases). V was pared by 7 bases and J by 0 bases, with 13 bases between. The germline V gene encodes CDR1 SNHLY and CDR2 FYNNEI. CDR3 length: 14 amino acids. CDR3 DNA sequence: TGTGCCAGCACCCAGGGGATAAGCTCCTACGAGCAGTACTTC. Translation: CASTQGISSYEQYF.

The rearrangement uses TRBV28 and TRBJ1-2; the match to TRBD1 covers 7 bases. This CDR3 is 15 amino acids long. Germline assignment: CDR1 MDHEN and CDR2 SYDVKM. After removal of 2 bases from V and 3 bases from J, the junction contained 6 bases not matched to a gene. CDR3 protein: CASSLTGADYYGYTF. In nucleotides, the CDR3 is TGTGCCAGCAGTTTAACAGGGGCAGATTACTATGGCTACACCTTC.

This clone was observed a handful of times. The genes are TRBV6-6 and TRBJ2-3; TRBD2 matches at 9 bases. From germline, CDR1 is MNHNY and CDR2 SVGAGI (reference sequence). J gave up 4 bases and V 7 bases, and 6 bases lay outside the gene matches. The CDR3 has 14 residues. The CDR3 sequence is CASNGLAGSDTQYF. The CDR3 DNA reads TGTGCCAGCAATGGGCTAGCGGGGTCAGATACGCAGTATTTT.

This chain connects TRBV6-5 to TRBJ1-1; the match to TRBD1 covers 12 bases. After removal of 5 bases from V and 8 bases from J, the junction contained 3 bases not matched to a gene. Germline-derived CDR1 and CDR2 are MNHEY and SVGAGI. The length of the CDR3 is 13 residues. CDR3 loop: CASSEGTGGEAFF. CDR3 bases: TGTGCCAGCAGTGAAGGGACAGGGGGCGAAGCTTTCTTT.

The rearrangement joins TRBV9 to TRBJ1-1, with unresolved D. CDR3 length: 13 residues. Trimming cost V 4 bases and J 0 bases, with 7 bases left between them. Germline CDR1 reads SGDLS; CDR2 reads YYNGEE. The DNA for the CDR3 is TGTGCCAGCAGCCCGGGGATGAACACTGAAGCTTTCTTT. Translated, it gives CASSPGMNTEAFF.

This chain links TRBV11-2 with TRBJ2-7; a possible D gene is TRBD1 (6 bases). Trimming shortened V by 4 bases and J by 3 bases, and 10 bases separated the two germline ends. Germline assignment: CDR1 SGHAT and CDR2 FQNNGV. CDR3 size: 13 residues. CDR3 sequence reads: CASSSYRVYEQYF. The CDR3 bases are TGTGCCAGCAGCTCATACAGGGTCTACGAGCAGTACTTC.